These 17 T cell receptor beta chains originate from one sample sequenced in a study of T-cell reconstitution after alpha-beta-depleted transplantation in children. Unique molecular identifiers were incorporated when the TCRbeta library was constructed. TCRdb re-called the PCR reads through MiXCR, storing one row per CDR3 protein. The sample shows 450,000 to 500,000 distinct CDR3 sequences, around an eighth of them seen only once. The source was PBMCs from the stem cell graft donor, collected from the stem cell graft. The receptors were sampled from a human donor who donated a stem cell graft to a child with combined immunodeficiency.

This clonotype was seen only a few times. The CDR3, as DNA: TGTGCCAGCAGTGCTAACAGGGTTGCTAACTATGGCTACACCTTC. Encoded protein: CASSANRVANYGYTF. V gene TRBV2 combines with J gene TRBJ1-2; TRBD1 is a possible D gene (6 bases). This CDR3 has 15 residues. CDR1 is SNHLY, CDR2 FYNNEI, per germline. The V gene lost 4 bases and the J gene lost 0 bases, with 12 bases spanning the gap.

J is TRBJ2-2 and V is TRBV6-2 or TRBV6-3, with 11 bases matching TRBD2. The V and J ends lost 5 bases and 4 bases, in that order; junction bases with no gene match: 12. The germline V gene has CDR1 MNHEY and CDR2 SVGEGT. The CDR3 consists of 18 residues. CDR3 nucleotide sequence: TGTGCCAGCAGTCGCAGAACTAGCGGGAGATTAGTCACCGGGGAGCTGTTTTTT. Its translation is CASSRRTSGRLVTGELFF.

This chain links TRBV6-1 with TRBJ1-4, with 7 nucleotides matching TRBD1. The CDR3 totals 15 residues. The V and J ends lost 4 bases and 6 bases, in that order; junction bases with no gene match: 8. Germline loops: CDR1 MNHNS, CDR2 SASEGT. The CDR3 loop is CASSVWQGDYEKLFF. CDR3 nucleotides: TGTGCCAGCAGTGTATGGCAGGGGGATTATGAAAAACTGTTTTTT.

This chain connects TRBV15 to TRBJ2-1; 15 bases fit TRBD2. This CDR3 is 17 amino acids long. Trimming at V came to 8 bases and at J to 5 bases, leaving 10 bases not matched to a gene. Germline CDR1 LNHNV, CDR2 YYDKDF (reference sequence). The CDR3 loop is CATSIGTSGRWDNEQFF. CDR3 nucleotide sequence: TGTGCCACCTCGATTGGGACTAGCGGGAGGTGGGACAATGAGCAGTTCTTC.

V gene TRBV5-1 combines with J gene TRBJ1-5; D gene uncertain. The CDR3 totals 16 residues. The V end was cut by 0 bases, the J end by 2 bases, with 12 bases between. Germline V CDR1 and CDR2: SGHRS, YFSETQ. In DNA, the CDR3 is TGCGCCAGCAGCTTGGGCCCGGGAGTAGGCAATCAGCCCCAGCATTTT. Translated, it gives CASSLGPGVGNQPQHF. Variable domain in full (rest from reference TRBV5-1 and TRBJ1-5): KAGVTQTPRYLIKTRGQQVTLSCSPISGHRSVSWYQQTPGQGLQFLFEYFSETQRNKGNFPGRFSGRQFSNSRSEMNVSTLELGDSALYLCASSLGPGVGNQPQHFGDGTRLSIL.

This clonotype has at least ten counts. The gene calls are TRBV7-9 and TRBJ2-7; D gene ambiguous. V lost 5 bases and J lost 3, with 8 bases in between. This CDR3 is 12 amino acids long. Germline CDR1 reads SEHNR; CDR2 reads FQNEAQ (reference sequence). The CDR3 reads CASSPDFYEQYF. CDR3 nucleotides: TGTGCCAGCAGCCCTGACTTCTACGAGCAGTACTTC.

This clonotype was picked up many times. The chain joins TRBV12-3 or TRBV12-4 to TRBJ1-1; a possible D gene is TRBD1 (6 bases). This CDR3 spans 13 amino acids. The germline V and J ends were trimmed by 6 bases and 4 bases, with 12 bases remaining between them. The CDR3 DNA reads as TGTGCCAGCAGCGCTACAGGGAGCACTGAAGCTTTCTTT. This gives the protein CASSATGSTEAFF.

This clonotype was seen a handful of times. The gene calls are TRBV6-1 and TRBJ1-2, with 7 bases identical to TRBD1. Trimming cost V 7 bases and J 8 bases; bases outside gene matches: 10. In germline, CDR1 is MNHNS, CDR2 SASEGT. The CDR3 totals 13 residues. The CDR3 is CASKTRDSGGYTF. As DNA, the CDR3 is TGTGCCAGCAAGACGAGGGACAGCGGAGGCTACACCTTC.

The CDR3 loop reads CASSLAPTAGGGGTDTQYF. The CDR3 region has the DNA TGCGCCAGCAGCTTGGCCCCTACAGCGGGGGGTGGTGGCACAGATACGCAGTATTTT. This chain joins TRBV5-1 and TRBJ2-3; 9 bases line up with TRBD2. CDR1 and CDR2 (germline): SGHRS, YFSETQ. The CDR3 runs to 19 residues. V gave up 0 bases and J gave up 1 base; unmatched junction bases: 12.

This clonotype showed up just a few times. V gene TRBV29-1 combines with J gene TRBJ2-7, with 9 bases aligning to TRBD1. The length of the CDR3 is 12 residues. With 7 bases clipped from V and 3 bases from J, the junction kept 4 bases outside the gene matches. Germline loops: CDR1 SQVTM, CDR2 ANQGSEA. The CDR3, as DNA: TGCAGCGCATCGACAGGGGGCTACGAGCAGTACTTC. Its protein product is CSASTGGYEQYF.

This clonotype has ten or more counts. The chain links TRBV6-2 or TRBV6-3 to TRBJ2-7, with D unresolved. CDR1 MNHEY and CDR2 SVGEGT come from the germline V gene. V lost 6 bases to trimming and J lost 5 bases, with 11 bases between them. The CDR3 spans 12 residues. CDR3 residues: CASRGLKDEQYF. The CDR3 region has the DNA TGTGCCAGCAGGGGATTAAAGGACGAGCAGTACTTC.

This clonotype was seen a handful of times. The chain carries TRBV12-3 or TRBV12-4 and TRBJ1-1, with D tentatively TRBD1 (5 bases). Trimming cost V 4 bases and J 1 base, with 19 bases left between them. The CDR3 runs 17 residues. The CDR3 sequence is CASSSGGAVAANTEAFF. CDR3 bases: TGTGCCAGCAGTTCGGGTGGGGCAGTCGCTGCGAACACTGAAGCTTTCTTT.

CDR3 residues: CASSKSPGPRYEQYF. The CDR3 DNA reads TGTGCCAGCAGCAAATCACCGGGACCTCGATACGAGCAGTACTTC. The chain joins TRBV21-1 to TRBJ2-7; whether TRBD1, the table's D call, matches the DNA was not checked. TRBV21-1 is marked as a pseudogene. CDR3 length: 15 residues.

The chain uses TRBV7-9 and TRBJ1-1, with no clear D. The CDR3 totals 16 residues. From germline, CDR1 is SEHNR and CDR2 FQNEAQ (reference sequence). Trimming took 1 base from V and 5 from J, leaving 17 bases between them. The CDR3 DNA reads as TGTGCCAGCAGCTTAGGTGGTAGCCCGGGGATGACTGAAGCTTTCTTT. Its translation is CASSLGGSPGMTEAFF. Full variable domain (missing parts from reference TRBV7-9 and TRBJ1-1): DTGVSQNPRHKITKRGQNVTFRCDPISEHNRLYWYRQTLGQGPEFLTYFQNEAQLEKSRLLSDRFSAERPKGSFSTLEIQRTEQGDSAMYLCASSLGGSPGMTEAFFGQGTRLTVV.

This clonotype was observed at least ten times. The chain links TRBV28 to TRBJ2-3; no firm D call. Trimming took 3 bases from V and 1 from J, leaving 11 bases between them. CDR1 is MDHEN, CDR2 SYDVKM, per germline. CDR3 length: 15 amino acids. The CDR3 loop reads CASSFTAEGTDTQYF. CDR3 nucleotide sequence: TGTGCCAGCAGTTTTACGGCAGAGGGCACAGATACGCAGTATTTT.

This clonotype was recorded many times. The rearrangement links TRBV12-3 or TRBV12-4 to TRBJ2-2, with 10 nucleotides matching TRBD2. Trimming at V came to 2 bases and at J to 4 bases, leaving 4 bases not matched to a gene. The CDR3 is 16 residues long. CDR3 amino acids: CASSLRLAGATGELFF. Written as DNA, the CDR3 is TGTGCCAGCAGTTTACGGCTAGCGGGAGCCACCGGGGAGCTGTTTTTT.

This sequence joins TRBV30 and TRBJ1-1, with D hard to call. Germline V lookup: CDR1 GTSNPN, CDR2 SVGIG (reference sequence). The CDR3 contains 12 residues. V was pared by 3 bases and J by 5 bases, with 10 bases between. CDR3 sequence: CAWRSLPTEAFF. DNA for the CDR3: TGTGCCTGGAGGTCACTGCCGACTGAAGCTTTCTTT.